Each of the 29 T cell receptor beta chains below was sequenced from the same sample in a study of patients and donors after allogeneic stem cell transplantation. TCRdb re-called the RT-PCR reads through MiXCR, storing one row per CDR3 protein. The sample consists of about 960,000 distinct CDR3 sequences, under 20% of them appearing once. What was sequenced was blood, either unsorted or a sorted T cell fraction (not recorded which). These receptors all come from a human donor who was either an allogeneic HSCT recipient or a stem cell or donor lymphocyte infusion donor (not recorded which). It is not recorded whose cells these are; they may come from a transplant donor.

This clonotype was seen more than once but under ten times. The chain uses TRBV19 and TRBJ2-7, with 10 bases fitting TRBD1. This CDR3 has 17 amino acids. Trimming at V came to 3 bases and at J to 1 base, leaving 9 bases not matched to a gene. The germline gives CDR1 LNHDA, CDR2 SQIVND (reference sequence). The CDR3 nucleotides read TGTGCCAGTAGTATCTGGAGGGCGGGACAGGGGTCCTACGAGCAGTACTTC. Encoded protein: CASSIWRAGQGSYEQYF.

This clonotype has a count of ten or more. The CDR3 bases are TGTGCCGCCCACGACAGAGACTACGAGCAGTACTTC. Translating it yields CAAHDRDYEQYF. This chain links TRBV28 with TRBJ2-7, with a weak D call TRBD1 (5 bases). With 11 bases removed from V and 3 bases from J, the gap between germline ends came to 14 bases. The germline V gene has CDR1 MDHEN and CDR2 SYDVKM. The CDR3 runs to 12 residues.

The sample holds a few counts of this clonotype. The chain recombines TRBV12-3 or TRBV12-4 with TRBJ2-5; TRBD1 aligns across 9 bases. The CDR3 covers 15 residues. Germline trimming cut 3 bases from V and 4 bases from J; bases unmatched to any gene: 6. The CDR3, as DNA: TGTGCCAGCAGTTTCGACAGGGGGGGAGGAGAGACCCAGTACTTC. It is translated as CASSFDRGGGETQYF.

This clonotype appeared a few times. The V call is TRBV20-1, the J call TRBJ1-3; D is unresolved. The germline gives CDR1 DFQATT, CDR2 SNEGSKA (reference sequence). V was cut by 0 bases and J by 1 base, with 13 bases left in between. The CDR3 runs 16 residues. CDR3: CSARDWLFTSGNTIYF. The CDR3 bases are TGCAGTGCTAGAGATTGGCTATTTACGTCTGGAAACACCATATATTTT.

The rearrangement links TRBV11-2 to TRBJ2-7; a weak D match, TRBD1 (6 bases). The CDR3 loop spans 14 amino acids. Germline CDR1 is SGHAT and CDR2 is FQNNGV. V was cut by 7 bases and J by 4 bases, with 17 bases left in between. CDR3 nucleotides: TGTGCCAGCATGGGCCCCAGGGGCAAATACGAGCAGTACTTC. As protein: CASMGPRGKYEQYF.

This chain joins TRBV7-9 and TRBJ2-3, with TRBD1 identical over 7 bases. The CDR3 contains 15 residues. V dropped 5 bases and J dropped 3; count of bases not matched to a gene: 8. Germline assignment: CDR1 SEHNR and CDR2 FQNEAQ (reference sequence). In nucleotides, the CDR3 is TGTGCCAGCAGCCAATCCGGGACAGCGACAGATACGCAGTATTTT. Amino acid sequence: CASSQSGTATDTQYF.

This clonotype occurred a few times. The CDR3: CASSQSPQSAGANVLTF. The DNA of the CDR3 is TGCGCCAGCAGCCAATCCCCACAGTCGGCCGGGGCCAACGTCCTGACTTTC. This chain links TRBV5-1 with TRBJ2-6, with unresolved D. This CDR3 has 17 amino acids. Trimming stripped 4 bases from V and 4 bases from J, with 18 bases between. Per the germline V gene, CDR1 is SGHRS and CDR2 is YFSETQ.

This clonotype turned up a few times. The rearrangement joins TRBV9 to TRBJ2-2, with 8 nucleotides matching TRBD1. The CDR3 totals 15 residues. Germline lookup yields CDR1 SGDLS and CDR2 YYNGEE. Germline trimming cut 0 bases from V and 4 bases from J; bases unmatched to any gene: 2. CDR3 residues: CASSVGTGTTGELFF. The CDR3 bases are TGTGCCAGCAGCGTAGGGACAGGGACCACCGGGGAGCTGTTTTTT.

This clonotype was found many times. This chain links TRBV5-1 with TRBJ2-3; D is undetermined. There are 13 residues in the CDR3. Germline loops: CDR1 SGHRS, CDR2 YFSETQ. Between the trimmed V and J ends, which lost 0 bases and 4 bases, there was a span of 6 bases. CDR3: CASSLDSPDTQYF. The CDR3 DNA is TGCGCCAGCAGCTTGGACAGCCCAGATACGCAGTATTTT.

V usage is TRBV9 and J usage is TRBJ2-1; 10 bases are a match to TRBD2. Unmatched junction bases numbered 5, after V lost 7 bases and J lost 10 bases. Germline lookup yields CDR1 SGDLS and CDR2 YYNGEE. The CDR3 runs 12 residues. In nucleotides, the CDR3 is TGTGCCAGCGGAGTGACTAGCGGGGAGCAGTTCTTC. This sequence encodes CASGVTSGEQFF.

This clonotype was seen once. No conserved phenylalanine or tryptophan ends this CDR3, so it is likely a read error. V is TRBV13 and J is TRBJ1-6; D gene unclear. The CDR3 covers 15 residues. V dropped 3 bases and J dropped 0 bases, with 6 bases sitting between them. CDR1 is PRHDT and CDR2 is FYEKMQ in the germline V gene (reference sequence). The CDR3 DNA sequence: TGTGCCAGCAGCTTCGGGAGCTCCTATAATTCACCCCTCCACCTT. Translating gives CASSFGSSYNSPLHL.

This clonotype was observed many times. CDR3 bases: TGTGCCACCAGTGTCGGGCGGGGCCGCACAGATACGCAGTATTTT. Translated: CATSVGRGRTDTQYF. The genes are TRBV24-1 and TRBJ2-3; tentative D call: TRBD2 (6 bases). V was trimmed by 5 bases and J by 1 base, leaving 12 bases between them. The CDR3 loop spans 15 amino acids. Germline CDR1 KGHDR, CDR2 SFDVKD.

The chain couples TRBV7-9 to TRBJ2-7; possibly TRBD1 or TRBD2 for D (6 bases each). Per germline, CDR1 SEHNR and CDR2 FQNEAQ (reference sequence). V shed 4 bases and J shed 3 bases, with 19 bases lying between them. The CDR3 sequence is 16 residues long. The CDR3 DNA sequence: TGTGCCAGCAGCTCTCTTGGGGGGCAACGTCTCTACGAGCAGTACTTC. Encoded protein: CASSSLGGQRLYEQYF.

The chain links TRBV20-1 to TRBJ2-7; perhaps D is TRBD1 or TRBD2 (5 bases each). This CDR3 has 14 residues. Germline CDR1 DFQATT, CDR2 SNEGSKA (reference sequence). Trimming took off 6 bases at V and 5 bases at J, with 20 bases between the two ends. CDR3 DNA sequence: TGCAGTGCCCCCTTGCCCGGGTGGGACCACGAGCAGTACTTC. Protein sequence: CSAPLPGWDHEQYF.

The chain employs TRBV7-9 and TRBJ2-3, with D unclear. Germline CDR1 and CDR2: SEHNR and FQNEAQ (reference sequence). There are 13 residues in the CDR3. V was shortened by 4 bases and J by 4 bases, with 9 bases between the two germline ends. CDR3 bases: TGTGCCAGCAGCTACCCCCGGGCAGATACGCAGTATTTT. The encoded protein is CASSYPRADTQYF.

There are a few counts of this clonotype. The rearrangement joins TRBV20-1 to TRBJ2-7, with D tentatively TRBD1 (6 bases). Germline loops: CDR1 DFQATT, CDR2 SNEGSKA (reference sequence). V was clipped by 0 bases and J by 2 bases, with 8 bases between them. The CDR3 has 13 residues. The CDR3 loop is CSAREEGAYEQYF. Here the CDR3 DNA reads TGCAGTGCTAGAGAAGAGGGGGCCTACGAGCAGTACTTC.

CDR3 region: CASSKDRGSEQYF. Written as DNA, the CDR3 is TGTGCCAGCAGCAAAGACAGGGGGAGTGAGCAGTACTTC. V usage is TRBV12-3 or TRBV12-4 and J usage is TRBJ2-7, with 9 bases lining up with TRBD1. The V segment lost 6 bases and the J segment 7 bases; nucleotides outside the gene matches: 7. CDR3 length: 13 amino acids.

The chain has TRBV12-3 or TRBV12-4 and TRBJ1-1; D gene ambiguous. With 11 bases removed from V and 2 bases from J, the gap between germline ends came to 6 bases. This CDR3 region has 10 residues. The CDR3 sequence: CAGSNTEAFF. The DNA of the CDR3 is TGTGCCGGAAGCAACACTGAAGCTTTCTTT.

The rearrangement uses TRBV7-2 and TRBJ2-1; 9 bases agree with TRBD2. Per the germline V gene, CDR1 is SGHTA and CDR2 is FQGNSA. Trimming removed 5 bases from V and 10 bases from J; junction bases left unmatched: 12. The CDR3 is 15 residues long. CDR3 in amino acids: CASSPRLAATGEQFF. The CDR3, as DNA: TGTGCCAGCAGCCCTAGACTAGCGGCGACGGGAGAGCAGTTCTTC.

The chain employs TRBV7-3 and TRBJ1-6; 10 bases are a match to TRBD1. CDR1 SGHTA and CDR2 FQGTGA come from the germline V gene. The CDR3 runs 15 residues. V lost 2 bases and J lost 8; bases outside the gene matches: 3. CDR3 residues: CASSLRGQGDSPLHF. CDR3 bases: TGTGCCAGCAGCTTACGAGGACAGGGGGATTCACCCCTCCACTTT. The variable domain in full, completed from reference TRBV7-3 and TRBJ1-6, reads GAGVSQTPSNKVTEKGKYVELRCDPISGHTALYWYRQSLGQGPEFLIYFQGTGAADDSGLPNDRFFAVRPEGSVSTLKIQRTERGDSAVYLCASSLRGQGDSPLHFGNGTRLTVT.

This CDR3 reads CASSRLPLLNNSPLHF. In DNA form, the CDR3 reads TGTGCCAGCAGTCGGCTCCCACTCCTTAATAATTCACCCCTCCACTTT. The genes are TRBV12-3 or TRBV12-4 and TRBJ1-6; D remains ambiguous. The CDR3 has 16 amino acids. V shed 5 bases and J shed 5 bases, with 16 bases lying between them.

This clonotype has at least ten counts. The V gene is TRBV5-1, the J gene TRBJ2-3; D is unresolved. Germline V CDR1 and CDR2: SGHRS, YFSETQ. V lost 0 bases, J lost 3 bases, and 8 bases lay in between. This CDR3 comprises 14 residues. The CDR3 DNA reads TGCGCCAGCAGCTTGGCCCCAGGAACAGATACGCAGTATTTT. Its translation: CASSLAPGTDTQYF.

The chain joins TRBV20-1 to TRBJ1-5; D gene uncertain. This CDR3 is built from 15 residues. Trimming shortened V by 3 bases and J by 4 bases, and 16 bases separated the two germline ends. CDR1 is DFQATT and CDR2 is SNEGSKA in the germline V gene (reference sequence). In DNA form, the CDR3 reads TGCAGTGCTAGGGGCCCCGCGGAACGGAATCAGCCCCAGCATTTT. It specifies CSARGPAERNQPQHF.

The chain combines TRBV28 with TRBJ2-7; 9 nucleotides line up with TRBD1. The germline V gene has CDR1 MDHEN and CDR2 SYDVKM. This CDR3 comprises 15 residues. V was clipped by 5 bases and J by 5 bases; unmatched bases: 10. The CDR3 DNA reads TGTGCCAGCAGTCCTCCCTGGGACAGGGACCACGAGCAGTACTTC. Translating it yields CASSPPWDRDHEQYF.

This sequence joins TRBV21-1 and TRBJ2-7; the DNA was not used to check the table's D call, TRBD1. TRBV21-1 is labeled a pseudogene. This CDR3 is built from 17 residues. In DNA, the CDR3 is TGTGCCAGCAGCAAGCCAGACTGGACAAGGAGCTCCTACGAGCAGTACTTC. Translating gives CASSKPDWTRSSYEQYF.

This clonotype has more than one count but fewer than ten. The J gene is TRBJ1-2, the V gene TRBV20-1; D is uncertain. Germline CDR1 reads DFQATT; CDR2 reads SNEGSKA (reference sequence). V was pared by 6 bases and J by 8 bases, with 7 bases between. The CDR3 sequence is 9 residues long. CDR3 coding DNA: TGCAGTGCCTTGGGGGGCTACACCTTC. This translates into CSALGGYTF.

A few counts support this clonotype. The V and J genes are TRBV3-1 and TRBJ2-2; D may be TRBD2 (5 bases). V lost 0 bases and J 4 bases, leaving 9 bases between the germline ends. CDR3 length: 15 residues. From germline, CDR1 is LGHDT and CDR2 YNNKEL (reference sequence). CDR3 coding DNA: TGTGCCAGCAGCCAAGATGGGAGAGGCACCGGGGAGCTGTTTTTT. This encodes CASSQDGRGTGELFF.

The chain carries TRBV28 and TRBJ2-3; 8 bases align to TRBD2. CDR1 and CDR2 (germline): MDHEN, SYDVKM. J gave up 4 bases and V 5 bases, and 8 bases lay outside the gene matches. The CDR3 covers 15 residues. The CDR3 sequence: CASSPGLVGPDTQYF. CDR3 nucleotides: TGTGCCAGCAGTCCGGGACTAGTTGGTCCAGATACGCAGTATTTT.

This clonotype was counted at least ten times. This CDR3 is CASSLTLQNTEAFF. The CDR3, as DNA: TGCGCCAGCAGTTTGACATTACAGAACACTGAAGCTTTCTTT. This sequence joins TRBV5-1 and TRBJ1-1; D is unclear. This CDR3 has 14 amino acids. The V gene's germline CDR1 is SGHRS and CDR2 YFSETQ. Trimming removed 5 bases from V and 1 base from J, with 12 bases in between.